Below are 27 T cell receptor beta chains sequenced from a single sample in a study of Graves' ophthalmopathy and Graves' hyperthyroidism. From RNA, the CDR3 regions of TCR beta chains were amplified and sequenced. The first-round RT-PCR employed HTBI primers together with the Qiagen OneStep RT-PCR kit. A multiplex PCR was then performed as the second round. In TCRdb, the multiplex PCR reads were re-called with MiXCR into one record per CDR3 protein. Of hundreds of thousands of distinct CDR3 sequences in the sample, approximately 39% were seen once. The sequenced material came from peripheral blood. The receptors here all came from an adult man with Graves' ophthalmopathy.

This clonotype was recorded many times. The rearrangement uses TRBV2 and TRBJ1-2, with 11 bases fitting TRBD1. This CDR3 has 14 amino acids. V gave up 6 bases and J gave up 4 bases; unmatched junction bases: 4. Germline CDR1 reads SNHLY; CDR2 reads FYNNEI. Here the CDR3 reads CASRGTGGAYGYTF. In DNA, the CDR3 is TGTGCCAGCAGAGGGACAGGGGGAGCCTATGGCTACACCTTC.

The chain employs TRBV6-1 and TRBJ1-2; D gene uncertain. The CDR3 runs to 11 residues. CDR1 and CDR2 from the germline V gene are MNHNS and SASEGT. Trimming cost V 8 bases and J 7 bases, with 11 bases left between them. The CDR3 sequence: CASRTPGGYTF. CDR3 nucleotide sequence: TGTGCCAGCCGGACCCCCGGTGGCTACACCTTC.

On this clonotype: A much larger clone differs by one base, so this may be a read error. Since the CDR3 does not end with the conserved phenylalanine or tryptophan, this likely comes from a read error. V is TRBV11-2 and J is TRBJ1-1; D is unresolved. CDR1 SGHAT and CDR2 FQNNGV come from the germline V gene. Deletions cut 5 bases from V and 0 bases from J, with 13 bases between. The CDR3 consists of 15 residues. DNA of the CDR3: TGTGCCAGCAGCCCACGAGGACCGGTGAACACTGAAGCTTTCCTT. Translated: CASSPRGPVNTEAFL.

This rearrangement joins TRBV7-9 to TRBJ1-3, with D possibly TRBD1 on 5 matching bases. CDR1 and CDR2 (germline): SEHNR, FQNEAQ (reference sequence). The CDR3 contains 15 residues. Trimming stripped 5 bases from V and 2 bases from J, with 13 bases between. For the CDR3, the DNA is TGTGCCAGCAGCCCACCCCTCAGGGCTGGAAACACCATATATTTT. It is translated as CASSPPLRAGNTIYF. Together with reference TRBV7-9 and TRBJ1-3, the CDR3 gives the full variable domain: DTGVSQNPRHKITKRGQNVTFRCDPISEHNRLYWYRQTLGQGPEFLTYFQNEAQLEKSRLLSDRFSAERPKGSFSTLEIQRTEQGDSAMYLCASSPPLRAGNTIYFGEGSWLTVV.

The chain links TRBV7-9 to TRBJ1-2; D remains ambiguous. The germline V gene has CDR1 SEHNR and CDR2 FQNEAQ (reference sequence). The CDR3 is 17 residues long. Deletions cut 5 bases from V and 2 bases from J, with 21 bases between. The CDR3, as DNA: TGTGCCAGCAGCCAAGATTTACGGGCGGGCTCCAACTATGGCTACACCTTC. Translating gives CASSQDLRAGSNYGYTF.

The rearrangement links TRBV15 to TRBJ2-6, with TRBD2 matching over 11 bases. CDR3 length: 17 residues. The trim removed 5 bases at V and 0 bases at J, leaving 3 bases unmatched. The germline V gene encodes CDR1 LNHNV and CDR2 YYDKDF (reference sequence). The CDR3 loop is CATSAGLAGSGANVLTF. CDR3 nucleotide sequence: TGTGCCACCAGCGCAGGACTAGCGGGCTCTGGGGCCAACGTCCTGACTTTC.

This clonotype has just one count. It may be a read error: a sequence one base away is much more abundant. The rearrangement uses TRBV20-1 and TRBJ1-1, with no clear D. V shed 1 base and J shed 7 bases, with 13 bases lying between them. Germline CDR1 reads DFQATT; CDR2 reads SNEGSKA (reference sequence). CDR3 length: 13 residues. For the CDR3, the DNA is TGCAGTGCTAGAGGGACCGGACGGAATGAAGCTTTCTTT. Translating it yields CSARGTGRNEAFF.

The rearrangement joins TRBV20-1 to TRBJ2-5, with 11 bases identical to TRBD2. From germline, CDR1 is DFQATT and CDR2 SNEGSKA (reference sequence). The V and J ends lost 2 bases and 5 bases, in that order; junction bases with no gene match: 10. The CDR3 has 16 amino acids. CDR3 residues: CSARSRGLAGGETQYF. The CDR3 nucleotides are TGCAGTGCTAGAAGCCGAGGACTAGCGGGCGGGGAGACCCAGTACTTC.

J is TRBJ1-2 and V is TRBV25-1; no definite D call. The length of the CDR3 is 11 residues. V was cut by 9 bases and J by 5 bases, with 10 bases left in between. The V gene's germline CDR1 is MGHDK and CDR2 SYGVNS. Here the CDR3 DNA reads TGTGCCAGGACGGACGAGTATGGCTACACCTTC. It specifies CARTDEYGYTF.

This clonotype showed up many times. This sequence joins TRBV10-3 and TRBJ1-4, with D perhaps matching TRBD1 (5 bases). The CDR3 extends over 15 amino acids. CDR1 ENHRY and CDR2 SYGVKD come from the germline V gene. The V gene lost 10 bases and the J gene lost 11 bases, with 26 bases spanning the gap. CDR3 residues: CATGLTEPAEGKLFF. For the CDR3, the DNA is TGTGCCACCGGTTTGACAGAACCCGCGGAAGGGAAACTGTTTTTT.

The chain employs TRBV9 and TRBJ1-6, with D hard to call. In germline, CDR1 is SGDLS, CDR2 YYNGEE. Trimming took off 6 bases at V and 8 bases at J, with 9 bases between the two ends. The CDR3 has 12 residues. CDR3 loop: CASTTGDSPLHF. The DNA of the CDR3 is TGTGCCAGCACCACCGGGGATTCACCCCTCCACTTT.

This clonotype was counted ten times or more. V usage is TRBV7-9 and J usage is TRBJ2-7; D may be TRBD1 or TRBD2 (5 bases each). Germline CDR1 SEHNR, CDR2 FQNEAQ (reference sequence). The CDR3 is made up of 14 amino acids. Trimming shortened V by 2 bases and J by 6 bases, and 14 bases separated the two germline ends. CDR3 nucleotide sequence: TGTGCCAGCAGCTTATTCCAGGCAGGGAGCGAGCAGTACTTC. The encoded protein is CASSLFQAGSEQYF.

The V and J genes are TRBV2 and TRBJ2-7; D may be TRBD1 (6 bases). This CDR3 is 13 amino acids long. Germline values: CDR1 SNHLY, CDR2 FYNNEI. V was cut by 7 bases and J by 7 bases, with 17 bases left in between. For the CDR3, the DNA is TGTGCCAGCATGGGGGCGGGCAACAATGAGCAGTACTTC. Protein sequence: CASMGAGNNEQYF.

The sample holds a few counts of this clonotype. This chain joins TRBV5-8 and TRBJ1-1, with unresolved D. The CDR3 spans 13 residues. Deletions cut 4 bases from V and 1 base from J, with 8 bases between. Per germline, CDR1 SGHTS and CDR2 YDEGEE. CDR3 protein: CASSGKGNTEAFF. The CDR3 nucleotides are TGTGCCAGCAGCGGTAAAGGGAACACTGAAGCTTTCTTT.

CDR3 residues: CASSLVGTPQETQYF. The CDR3 DNA reads as TGTGCCAGCAGCTTAGTTGGGACACCTCAAGAGACCCAGTACTTC. V usage is TRBV7-2 and J usage is TRBJ2-5; a possible D gene is TRBD1 (6 bases). The CDR3 contains 15 residues. The germline V gene encodes CDR1 SGHTA and CDR2 FQGNSA. V lost 1 base to trimming and J lost 2 bases, with 11 bases between them.

The chain is built from TRBV29-1 and TRBJ2-7, with a weak D call TRBD1 (7 bases). Per germline, CDR1 SQVTM and CDR2 ANQGSEA. The CDR3 has 12 amino acids. This CDR3 reads CRSGDSSGEQYF. CDR3 DNA sequence: TGCAGGTCGGGGGACAGTTCGGGGGAGCAGTACTTC.

At least ten counts were recorded for this clonotype. This chain joins TRBV15 and TRBJ1-5, with D unresolved. This CDR3 contains 14 residues. Per the germline V gene, CDR1 is LNHNV and CDR2 is YYDKDF (reference sequence). V shed 6 bases and J shed 7 bases, with 16 bases lying between them. CDR3: CATSTGVGSQPQHF. CDR3 bases: TGTGCCACCAGTACCGGTGTCGGGTCGCAGCCCCAGCATTTT.

In its sample, this clonotype was seen many times. The V gene is TRBV20-1, the J gene TRBJ2-5, with D perhaps assigned TRBD1 or TRBD2 (6 bases each). CDR1 is DFQATT and CDR2 is SNEGSKA in the germline V gene (reference sequence). There are 13 residues in the CDR3. Between the trimmed V and J ends, which lost 4 bases and 4 bases, there was a span of 13 bases. The CDR3 nucleotides are TGCAGTGCTAATGACAGGAGGGGAGAGACCCAGTACTTC. It is translated as CSANDRRGETQYF.

This clonotype was seen repeatedly, ten times or more. The chain couples TRBV5-1 to TRBJ1-6, with TRBD1 as a possible D gene (6 bases). V was pared by 4 bases and J by 5 bases, with 10 bases between. There are 14 residues in the CDR3. From germline, CDR1 is SGHRS and CDR2 YFSETQ. The CDR3 bases are TGCGCCAGCAGCCCAGGGGCTAATAATTCACCCCTCCACTTT. Translating it yields CASSPGANNSPLHF.

The sample holds many counts of this clonotype. This chain uses TRBV7-3 with TRBJ2-2, with no clear D. The germline CDR1 and CDR2 sequences are SGHTA and FQGTGA. The CDR3 contains 14 residues. V was shortened by 6 bases and J by 6 bases, with 14 bases between the two germline ends. CDR3 loop: CASSPSGVPGELFF. The CDR3 bases are TGTGCCAGCAGTCCCTCGGGCGTTCCCGGGGAGCTGTTTTTT.

This clonotype was recorded at least ten times. Here the CDR3 reads CASSPQEPETQYF. In nucleotides, the CDR3 is TGTGCCAGCAGTCCCCAGGAGCCTGAGACCCAGTACTTC. This sequence joins TRBV7-9 and TRBJ2-5; D is ambiguous. This CDR3 is built from 13 residues. The V end was cut by 6 bases, the J end by 5 bases, with 13 bases between. Germline CDR1 is SEHNR and CDR2 is FQNEAQ (reference sequence).

This clonotype has only a few counts. The rearrangement joins TRBV6-1 to TRBJ2-7, with TRBD2 matching over 14 bases. V shed 1 base, J shed 8 bases, and the junction held 4 bases outside the gene matches. CDR1 is MNHNS and CDR2 is SASEGT in the germline V gene. This CDR3 contains 15 residues. Here the CDR3 reads CASSEGLAGGAKQYF. The CDR3 DNA reads TGTGCCAGCAGTGAAGGACTAGCGGGAGGGGCGAAGCAGTACTTC.

Only a few counts were recorded for this clonotype. The chain uses TRBV30 and TRBJ2-5; D not certain. Germline CDR1 GTSNPN, CDR2 SVGIG (reference sequence). V lost 5 bases and J 0 bases, leaving 7 bases between the germline ends. The CDR3 sequence is 12 residues long. The CDR3 spells CAWDANQETQYF. The CDR3 coding sequence is TGTGCCTGGGACGCCAACCAAGAGACCCAGTACTTC.

This clonotype was counted ten times or more. The chain uses TRBV12-3 or TRBV12-4 and TRBJ1-4; TRBD1 is a possible D gene (5 bases). V lost 4 bases and J 7 bases, leaving 7 bases between the germline ends. The CDR3 runs 12 residues. The CDR3 DNA reads as TGTGCCAGCAGTTCCGGGGGTGAAAAACTGTTTTTT. Translation gives CASSSGGEKLFF.

The gene calls are TRBV7-9 and TRBJ2-7, with D perhaps TRBD2 (5 bases). Germline CDR1 is SEHNR and CDR2 is FQNEAQ (reference sequence). Trimming cost V 1 base and J 7 bases, with 11 bases left between them. This CDR3 comprises 13 residues. The CDR3 reads CASSLGPTGEQYF. The CDR3 coding sequence is TGTGCCAGCAGCTTAGGGCCCACGGGGGAGCAGTACTTC.

This clonotype appeared many times. The CDR3 loop reads CASSLAPPVETQYF. CDR3 DNA sequence: TGTGCCAGCAGCTTAGCTCCCCCCGTTGAGACCCAGTACTTC. The chain couples TRBV7-2 to TRBJ2-5; the D is unclear. This CDR3 has 14 amino acids. V was cut by 0 bases and J by 5 bases, with 10 bases left in between. The V gene's germline CDR1 is SGHTA and CDR2 FQGNSA.

On this clonotype itself: One junction end does not reproduce the germline sequence, and a read error may be involved. The J gene is TRBJ2-7, the V gene TRBV10-3, with 14 bases identical to TRBD2. From germline, CDR1 is ENHRY and CDR2 SYGVKD. This CDR3 is 18 amino acids long. The CDR3 reads CASSLNPGLAGGRHEQYF. Here the CDR3 DNA reads TGTGCCAGCAGTTTGAACCCAGGACTAGCGGGAGGACGACACGAGCAGTACTTC.